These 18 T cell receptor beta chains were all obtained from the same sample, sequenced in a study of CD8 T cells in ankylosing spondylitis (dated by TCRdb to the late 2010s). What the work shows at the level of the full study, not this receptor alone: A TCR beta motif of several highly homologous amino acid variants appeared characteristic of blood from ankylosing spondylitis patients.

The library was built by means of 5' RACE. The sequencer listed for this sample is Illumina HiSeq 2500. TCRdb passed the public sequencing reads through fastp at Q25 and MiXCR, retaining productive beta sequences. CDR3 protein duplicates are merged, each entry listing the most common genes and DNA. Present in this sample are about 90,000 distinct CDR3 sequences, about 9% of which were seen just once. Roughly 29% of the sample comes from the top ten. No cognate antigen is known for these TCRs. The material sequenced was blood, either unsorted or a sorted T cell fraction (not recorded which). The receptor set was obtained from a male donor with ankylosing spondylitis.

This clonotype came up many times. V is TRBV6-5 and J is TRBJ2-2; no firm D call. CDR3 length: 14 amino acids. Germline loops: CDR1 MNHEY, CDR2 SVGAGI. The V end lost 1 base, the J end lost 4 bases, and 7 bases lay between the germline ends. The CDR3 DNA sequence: TGTGCCAGCAGTTACTTAAACAGCACCGGGGAGCTGTTTTTT. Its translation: CASSYLNSTGELFF.

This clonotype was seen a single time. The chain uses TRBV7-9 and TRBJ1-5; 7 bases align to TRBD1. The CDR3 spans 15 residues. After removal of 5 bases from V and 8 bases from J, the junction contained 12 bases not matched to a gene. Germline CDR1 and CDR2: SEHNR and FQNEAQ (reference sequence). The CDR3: CASSISTGSLEPQHF. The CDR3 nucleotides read TGTGCCAGCAGCATATCGACAGGGTCCCTGGAGCCCCAGCATTTT.

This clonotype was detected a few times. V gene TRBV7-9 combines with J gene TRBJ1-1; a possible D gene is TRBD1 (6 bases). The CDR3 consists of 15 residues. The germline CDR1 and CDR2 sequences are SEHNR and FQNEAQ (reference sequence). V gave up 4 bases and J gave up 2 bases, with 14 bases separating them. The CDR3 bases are TGTGCCAGCAGCTCACCACAGGGATTAAACACTGAAGCTTTCTTT. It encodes CASSSPQGLNTEAFF.

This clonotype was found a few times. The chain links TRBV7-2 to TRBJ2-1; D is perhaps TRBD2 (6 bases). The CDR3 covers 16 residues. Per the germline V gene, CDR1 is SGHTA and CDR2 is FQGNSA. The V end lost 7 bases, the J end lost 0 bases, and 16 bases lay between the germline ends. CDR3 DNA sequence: TGTGCCAGCACTTTACCCGGGACTGCCTCCTACAATGAGCAGTTCTTC. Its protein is CASTLPGTASYNEQFF.

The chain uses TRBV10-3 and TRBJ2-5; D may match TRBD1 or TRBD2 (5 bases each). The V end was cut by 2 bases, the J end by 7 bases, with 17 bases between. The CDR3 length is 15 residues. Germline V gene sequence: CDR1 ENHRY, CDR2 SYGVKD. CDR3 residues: CAISETRRGRGTQYF. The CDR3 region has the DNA TGTGCCATCAGTGAGACCCGCCGGGGAAGGGGGACCCAGTACTTC.

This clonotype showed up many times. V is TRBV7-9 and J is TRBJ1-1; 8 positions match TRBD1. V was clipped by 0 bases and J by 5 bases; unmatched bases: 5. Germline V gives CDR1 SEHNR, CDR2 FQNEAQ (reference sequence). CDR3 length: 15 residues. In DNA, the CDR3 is TGTGCCAGCAGCTTAGCACAGGGGGTAGGGACTGAAGCTTTCTTT. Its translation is CASSLAQGVGTEAFF.

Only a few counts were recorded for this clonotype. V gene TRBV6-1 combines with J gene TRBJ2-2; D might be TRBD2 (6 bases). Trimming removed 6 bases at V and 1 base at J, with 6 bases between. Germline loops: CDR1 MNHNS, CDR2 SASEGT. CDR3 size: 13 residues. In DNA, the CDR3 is TGTGCCAGCAGGGGGGGGAACACCGGGGAGCTGTTTTTT. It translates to CASRGGNTGELFF.

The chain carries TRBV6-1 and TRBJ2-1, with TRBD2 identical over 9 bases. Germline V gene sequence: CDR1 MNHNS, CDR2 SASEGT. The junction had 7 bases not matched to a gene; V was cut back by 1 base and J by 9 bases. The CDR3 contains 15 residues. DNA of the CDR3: TGTGCCAGCAGTGAAGAAGCGGGAGGTCAGGGTGAGCAGTTCTTC. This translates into CASSEEAGGQGEQFF.

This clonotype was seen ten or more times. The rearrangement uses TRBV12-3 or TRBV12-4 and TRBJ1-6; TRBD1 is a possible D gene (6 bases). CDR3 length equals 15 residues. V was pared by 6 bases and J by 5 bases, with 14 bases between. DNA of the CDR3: TGTGCCAGCAGCTTCCGGGACACTCATAATTCACCCCTCCACTTT. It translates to CASSFRDTHNSPLHF.

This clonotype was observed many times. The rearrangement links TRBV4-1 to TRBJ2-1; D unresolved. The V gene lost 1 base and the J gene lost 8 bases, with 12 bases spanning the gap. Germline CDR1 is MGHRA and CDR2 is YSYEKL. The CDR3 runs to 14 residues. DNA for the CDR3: TGCGCCAGCAGCCAAGTGCCCCGTGCTGATGAGCAGTTCTTC. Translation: CASSQVPRADEQFF.

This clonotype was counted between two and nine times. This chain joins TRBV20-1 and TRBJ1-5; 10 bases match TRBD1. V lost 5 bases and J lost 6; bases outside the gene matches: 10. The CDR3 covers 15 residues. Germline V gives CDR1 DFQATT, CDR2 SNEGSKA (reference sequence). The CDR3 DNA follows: TGCAGTGCTTCCCGGACAGGGGGAGTTGTTCAGCCCCAGCATTTT. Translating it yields CSASRTGGVVQPQHF.

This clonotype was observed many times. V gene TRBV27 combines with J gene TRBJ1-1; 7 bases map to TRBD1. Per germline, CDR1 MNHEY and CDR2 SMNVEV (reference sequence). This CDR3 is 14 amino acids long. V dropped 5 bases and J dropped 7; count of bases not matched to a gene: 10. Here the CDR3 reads CASSPGGLVYEAFF. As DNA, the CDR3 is TGTGCCAGCAGTCCAGGGGGTTTGGTCTATGAAGCTTTCTTT.

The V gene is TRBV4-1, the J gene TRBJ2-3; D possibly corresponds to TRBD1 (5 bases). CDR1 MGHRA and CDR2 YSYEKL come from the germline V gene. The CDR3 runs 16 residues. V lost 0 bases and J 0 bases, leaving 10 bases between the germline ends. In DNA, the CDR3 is TGCGCCAGCAGCCAAGATGGTCAGGGCAGCACAGATACGCAGTATTTT. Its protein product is CASSQDGQGSTDTQYF.

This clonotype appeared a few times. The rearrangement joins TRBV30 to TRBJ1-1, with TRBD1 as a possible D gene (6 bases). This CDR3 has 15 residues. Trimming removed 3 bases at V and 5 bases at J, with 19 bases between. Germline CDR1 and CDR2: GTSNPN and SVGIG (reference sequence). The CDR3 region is CAWSPRGGPETEAFF. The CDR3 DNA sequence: TGTGCCTGGAGCCCGAGGGGGGGGCCTGAGACTGAAGCTTTCTTT. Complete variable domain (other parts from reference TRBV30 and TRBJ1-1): SQTIHQWPATLVQPVGSPLSLECTVEGTSNPNLYWYRQAAGRGLQLLFYSVGIGQISSEVPQNLSASRPQDRQFILSSKKLLLSDSGFYLCAWSPRGGPETEAFFGQGTRLTVV.

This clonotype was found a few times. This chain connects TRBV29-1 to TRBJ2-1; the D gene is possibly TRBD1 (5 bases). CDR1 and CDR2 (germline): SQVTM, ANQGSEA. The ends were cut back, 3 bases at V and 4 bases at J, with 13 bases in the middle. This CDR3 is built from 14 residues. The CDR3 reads CSVDWSGRYNEQFF. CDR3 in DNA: TGCAGCGTTGATTGGTCAGGGCGTTACAATGAGCAGTTCTTC.

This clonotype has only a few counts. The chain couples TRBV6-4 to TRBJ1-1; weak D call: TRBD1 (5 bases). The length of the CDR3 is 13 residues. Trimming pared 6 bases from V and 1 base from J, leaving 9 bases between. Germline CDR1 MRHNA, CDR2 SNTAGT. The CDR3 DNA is TGTGCCAGCAGCCGACAGCAGAACACTGAAGCTTTCTTT. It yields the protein CASSRQQNTEAFF.

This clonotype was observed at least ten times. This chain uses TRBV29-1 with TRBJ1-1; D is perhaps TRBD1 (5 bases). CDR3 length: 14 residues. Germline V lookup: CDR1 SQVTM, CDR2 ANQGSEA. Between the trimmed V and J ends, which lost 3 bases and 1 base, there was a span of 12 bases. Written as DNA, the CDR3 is TGCAGCGTTGATTCTCCAGGGTGGAACACTGAAGCTTTCTTT. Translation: CSVDSPGWNTEAFF.

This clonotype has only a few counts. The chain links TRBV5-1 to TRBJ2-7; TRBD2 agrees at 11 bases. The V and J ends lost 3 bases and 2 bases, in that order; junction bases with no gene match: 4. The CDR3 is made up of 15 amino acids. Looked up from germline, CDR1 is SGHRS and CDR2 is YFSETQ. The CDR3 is CASSSIAGGPYEQYF. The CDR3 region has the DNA TGCGCCAGCAGCTCTATAGCGGGAGGGCCCTACGAGCAGTACTTC.